This TCR beta chain is drawn from a study of response to subunit inactivated influenza vaccine. Study results and limitations: It was suggested by the authors that few new T cells are recruited by each seasonal influenza vaccination.

V lost 5 bases and J lost 2, with 15 bases in between. The germline CDR1 and CDR2 sequences are MNHEY and SMNVEV (reference sequence). The CDR3 sequence is 15 residues long. TCRdb fed the RT-PCR reads into MiXCR, producing one record per CDR3 protein. The sample records 400,000 to 650,000 distinct CDR3 sequences, more than 7% being singletons. This clonotype was counted only a few times. No antigen is known for it. The sample was PBMCs from blood, taken around 25 months after vaccination. The chain carries TRBV27 and TRBJ1-1, with D unclear. The TCR originated in a man in his fifties or sixties who received an inactivated influenza vaccine. CDR3: CASSPAAGINTEAFF. CDR3 sequence (DNA): TGTGCCAGCAGTCCGGCTGCGGGGATTAACACTGAAGCTTTCTTT.